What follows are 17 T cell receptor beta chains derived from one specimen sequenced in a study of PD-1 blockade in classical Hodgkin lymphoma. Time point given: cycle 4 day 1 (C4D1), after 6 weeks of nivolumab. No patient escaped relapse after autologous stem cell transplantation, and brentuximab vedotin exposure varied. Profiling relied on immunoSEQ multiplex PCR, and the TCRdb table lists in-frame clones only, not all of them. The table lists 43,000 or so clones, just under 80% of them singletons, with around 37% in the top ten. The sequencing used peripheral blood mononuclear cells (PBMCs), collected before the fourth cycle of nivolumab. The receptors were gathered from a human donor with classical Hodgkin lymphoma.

The CDR3 nucleotides read TGTGCCAGCAGCGAAAACGTTGAGGAGGGCTACACCTTC. It encodes CASSENVEEGYTF. The chain uses TRBV7-3 and TRBJ1-2; D not resolved. V lost 5 bases and J 8 bases, leaving 15 bases between the germline ends. The germline V gene encodes CDR1 SGHTA and CDR2 FQGTGA. This CDR3 has 13 residues.

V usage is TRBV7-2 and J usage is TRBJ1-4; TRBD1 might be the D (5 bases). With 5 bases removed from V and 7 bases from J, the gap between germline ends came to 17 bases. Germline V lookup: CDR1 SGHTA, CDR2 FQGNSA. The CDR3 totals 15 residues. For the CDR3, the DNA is TGTGCCAGCAGCGGGGAGACAGCCGGGGCTGAAAAACTGTTTTTT. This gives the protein CASSGETAGAEKLFF.

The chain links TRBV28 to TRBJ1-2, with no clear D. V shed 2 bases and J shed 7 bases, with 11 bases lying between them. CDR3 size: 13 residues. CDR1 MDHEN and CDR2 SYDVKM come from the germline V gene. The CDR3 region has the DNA TGTGCCAGCAGTTTACCCCTGCGCTCTGGCTACACCTTC. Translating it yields CASSLPLRSGYTF.

The CDR3, as DNA: TGCGCCAGCAGCCGCCCCGAAGGGGCAGGAGGCTACACCTTC. Protein product: CASSRPEGAGGYTF. The chain recombines TRBV4-3 with TRBJ1-2, with D maybe TRBD1 (5 bases). V was shortened by 4 bases and J by 8 bases, with 17 bases between the two germline ends. The CDR3 is made up of 14 amino acids. Germline V CDR1 and CDR2: LGHNA, YSLEER.

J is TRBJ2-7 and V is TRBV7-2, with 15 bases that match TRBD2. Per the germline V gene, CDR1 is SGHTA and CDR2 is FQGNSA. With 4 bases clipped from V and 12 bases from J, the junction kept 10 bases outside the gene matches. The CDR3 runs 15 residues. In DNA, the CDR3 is TGTGCCAGCAGCTGGACTAGCGGGGGGGAAATGGAGAGGTACTTC. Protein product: CASSWTSGGEMERYF. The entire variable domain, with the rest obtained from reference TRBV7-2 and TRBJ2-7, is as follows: GAGVSQSPSNKVTEKGKDVELRCDPISGHTALYWYRQSLGQGLEFLIYFQGNSAPDKSGLPSDRFSAERTGGSVSTLTIQRTQQEDSAVYLCASSWTSGGEMERYFGPGTRLTVT.

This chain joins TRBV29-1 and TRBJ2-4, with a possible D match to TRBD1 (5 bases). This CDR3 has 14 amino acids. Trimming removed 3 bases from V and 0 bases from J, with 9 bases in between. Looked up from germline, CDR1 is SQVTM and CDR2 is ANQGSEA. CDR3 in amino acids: CSVEDKLAKNIQYF. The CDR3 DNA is TGCAGCGTTGAGGACAAATTAGCCAAAAACATTCAGTACTTC.

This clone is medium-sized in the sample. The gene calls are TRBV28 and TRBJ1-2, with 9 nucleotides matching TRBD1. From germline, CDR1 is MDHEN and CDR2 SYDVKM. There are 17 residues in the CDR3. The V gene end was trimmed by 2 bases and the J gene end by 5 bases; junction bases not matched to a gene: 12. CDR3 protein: CASSLGQGPYNLYGYTF. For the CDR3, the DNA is TGTGCCAGCAGTTTAGGACAGGGGCCCTATAATCTATATGGCTACACCTTC.

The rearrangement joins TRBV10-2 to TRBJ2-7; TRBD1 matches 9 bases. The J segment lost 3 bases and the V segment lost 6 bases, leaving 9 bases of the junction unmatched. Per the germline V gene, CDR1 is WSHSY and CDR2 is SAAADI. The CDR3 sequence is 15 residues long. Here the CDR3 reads CASRGPGQGNYEQYF. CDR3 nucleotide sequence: TGCGCCAGCAGAGGACCGGGACAGGGAAACTACGAGCAGTACTTC.

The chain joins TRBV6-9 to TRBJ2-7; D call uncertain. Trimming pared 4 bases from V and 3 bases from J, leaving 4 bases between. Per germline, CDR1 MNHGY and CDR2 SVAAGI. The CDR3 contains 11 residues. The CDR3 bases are TGTGCCAGCAGTTCTAACTACGAGCAGTACTTC. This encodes CASSSNYEQYF.

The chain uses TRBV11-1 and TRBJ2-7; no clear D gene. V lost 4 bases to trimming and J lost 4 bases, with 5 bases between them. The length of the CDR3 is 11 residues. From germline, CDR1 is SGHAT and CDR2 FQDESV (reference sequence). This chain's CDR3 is CASSSSYEQYF. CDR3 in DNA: TGTGCCAGCAGCTCTTCTTACGAGCAGTACTTC.

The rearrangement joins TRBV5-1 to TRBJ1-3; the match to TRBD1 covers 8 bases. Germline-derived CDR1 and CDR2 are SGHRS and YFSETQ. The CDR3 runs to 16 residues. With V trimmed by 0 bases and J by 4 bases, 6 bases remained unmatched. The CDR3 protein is CASSLGQGARGNTIYF. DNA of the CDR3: TGCGCCAGCAGCTTGGGCCAGGGGGCGCGCGGAAACACCATATATTTT.

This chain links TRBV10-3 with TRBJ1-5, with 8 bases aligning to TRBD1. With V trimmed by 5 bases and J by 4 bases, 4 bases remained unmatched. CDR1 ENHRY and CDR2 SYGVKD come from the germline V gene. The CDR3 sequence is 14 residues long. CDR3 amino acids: CAISLQGVNQPQHF. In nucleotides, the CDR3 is TGTGCCATCAGTTTACAGGGGGTTAATCAGCCCCAGCATTTT.

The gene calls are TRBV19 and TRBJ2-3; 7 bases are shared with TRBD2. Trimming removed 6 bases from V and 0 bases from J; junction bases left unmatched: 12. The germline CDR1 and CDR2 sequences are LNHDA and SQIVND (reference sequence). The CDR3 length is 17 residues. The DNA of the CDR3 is TGTGCCAGTAGCGCCGTCGGTCTAGCGGAGAGCACAGATACGCAGTATTTT. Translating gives CASSAVGLAESTDTQYF.

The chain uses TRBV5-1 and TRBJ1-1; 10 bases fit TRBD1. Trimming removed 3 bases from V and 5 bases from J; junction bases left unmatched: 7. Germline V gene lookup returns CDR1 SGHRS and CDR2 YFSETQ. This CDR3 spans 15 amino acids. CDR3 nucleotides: TGCGCCAGCAGCTACGGACAGGGGGAAGGTACTGAAGCTTTCTTT. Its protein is CASSYGQGEGTEAFF.

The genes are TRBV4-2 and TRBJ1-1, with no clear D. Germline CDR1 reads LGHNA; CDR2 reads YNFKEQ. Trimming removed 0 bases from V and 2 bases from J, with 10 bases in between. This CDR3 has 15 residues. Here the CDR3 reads CASSQDLTGNTEAFF. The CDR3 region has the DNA TGTGCCAGCAGCCAAGATCTTACGGGAAACACTGAAGCTTTCTTT.

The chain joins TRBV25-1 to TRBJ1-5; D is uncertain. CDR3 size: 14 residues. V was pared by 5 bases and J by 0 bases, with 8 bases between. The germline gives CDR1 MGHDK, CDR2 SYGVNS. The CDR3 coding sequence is TGTGCCAGCAGTTTGGCGGATAGCAATCAGCCCCAGCATTTT. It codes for CASSLADSNQPQHF. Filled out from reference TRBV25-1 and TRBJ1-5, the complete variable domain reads EADIYQTPRYLVIGTGKKITLECSQTMGHDKMYWYQQDPGMELHLIHYSYGVNSTEKGDLSSESTVSRIRTEHFPLTLESARPSHTSQYLCASSLADSNQPQHFGDGTRLSIL.

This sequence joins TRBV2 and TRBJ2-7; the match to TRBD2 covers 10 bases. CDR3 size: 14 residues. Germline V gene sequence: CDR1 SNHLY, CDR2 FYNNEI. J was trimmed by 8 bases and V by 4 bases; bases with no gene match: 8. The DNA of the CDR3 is TGTGCCAGCAGTGGGGGACTAGCGTCAACTCAGCAGTACTTC. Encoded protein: CASSGGLASTQQYF.